This T cell receptor beta chain was sequenced in a study of T cell repertoires in cytomegalovirus infection (dated by TCRdb to between 2017 and 2020). For context, the study as a whole: Recently identified HLA-C-restricted CMV epitopes, whose presentation resists viral immunomodulation, were targeted by peptide stimulations together with well-studied HLA-B-restricted epitopes. The HLA type of each donor mattered for the analysis, because public TCR beta signatures pointed to carriage of CMV infection along with the matching HLA type.

Study-wide findings and limitations: In both this cohort and an independent cohort of some 380 donors, the cumulative frequency of public TCR beta family members distinguished carriers of CMV infection plus the relevant HLA type. The ex vivo response was dominated by HLA-C-restricted CMV-specific TCR beta clonotypes, which also provided the single most frequent clonotype in two of eight donors.

This clonotype was observed a handful of times. The specificity of this receptor is unknown. No base quality values were provided; no much bigger clone lies one nucleotide off. The sample's treatment or condition, from its label and the paper: in vitro stimulation with specific CMV peptide epitopes to enrich CMV-specific T cells. Its CDR3 holds 13 amino acids, cysteine through phenylalanine. Only the CDR3 region is kept as DNA, spanning 39 bases read in frame from base 1. Cut back by 4 bases and 8 bases, the V and J ends lie 15 bases apart. As encoded in the germline V gene (reference sequence), CDR1 is SGHKS while CDR2 is YYEKEE. Sequencing was carried out with an Illumina HiSeq 1500. TCRdb's own reprocessing of the public reads used fastp at Q25 and MiXCR and kept productive beta chains. Rows are combined by CDR3 protein, so each entry shows the most common genes and DNA. The sample table lists a few hundred thousand distinct CDR3 sequences, just under 30% of them with a count of one. Of the sample, roughly 20% falls within the top ten clones.

Here the chain combines TRBV5-5 and TRBJ1-2, with the D gene not clear enough to name. Here the sequenced sample was cultured PBMCs, taken from culture after CMV antigen stimulation. This TCR was recovered from a human donor in good health (CMV status not recorded). Some clones in this sample may be carry-over from other donors' samples. The CDR3 reads as follows: CASSKRTSSGYTF. The DNA is TGTGCCAGCAGCAAACGGACGTCCTCCGGCTACACCTTC.